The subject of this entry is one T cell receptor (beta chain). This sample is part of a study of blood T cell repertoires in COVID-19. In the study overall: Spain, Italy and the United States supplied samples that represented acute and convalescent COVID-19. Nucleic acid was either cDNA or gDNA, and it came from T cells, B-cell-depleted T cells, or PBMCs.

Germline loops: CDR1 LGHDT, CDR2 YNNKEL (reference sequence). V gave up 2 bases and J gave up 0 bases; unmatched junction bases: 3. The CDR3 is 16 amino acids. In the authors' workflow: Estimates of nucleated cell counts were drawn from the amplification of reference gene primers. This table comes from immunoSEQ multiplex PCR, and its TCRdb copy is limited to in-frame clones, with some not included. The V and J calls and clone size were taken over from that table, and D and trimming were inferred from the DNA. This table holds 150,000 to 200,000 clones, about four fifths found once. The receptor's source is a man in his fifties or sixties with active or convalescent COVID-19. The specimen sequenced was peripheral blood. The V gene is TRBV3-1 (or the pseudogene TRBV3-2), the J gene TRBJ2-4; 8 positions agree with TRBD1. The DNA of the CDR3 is TGTGCCAGCAGCCAAAGGGACAGGCCAGCCAAAAACATTCAGTACTTC. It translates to CASSQRDRPAKNIQYF.